This TCR beta chain came from a study of blood T cell repertoires in COVID-19. Study-wide context: Acute-phase and convalescent COVID-19 samples originated in the United States, Italy and Spain. The analysed material was cDNA or gDNA that came from T cells, B-cell-depleted T cells, or PBMCs.

Authors' data handling: Cell counts per sample came from amplifying reference gene primers. The assay was immunoSEQ multiplex PCR, and TCRdb's table has in-frame clones only and misses some. The DNA was the basis for D and trimming; V, J and clone size are from that table. The sample comprises around 320,000 clones, roughly 90% of which are singletons, and over 8.5% rests with the top ten. This receptor was obtained from a woman aged 30 to 39 with COVID-19, enrolled during active disease. The sample was peripheral blood.

The CDR3 reads CASSAGLYGYTF. Written as DNA, the CDR3 is TGTGCCAGTAGTGCAGGGCTCTATGGCTACACCTTC. The V and J genes are TRBV19 and TRBJ1-2; possible D gene TRBD1, 5 bases. The germline V gene encodes CDR1 LNHDA and CDR2 SQIVND (reference sequence). The CDR3 length is 12 residues. The V and J ends lost 5 bases and 4 bases respectively, with 8 bases between them.